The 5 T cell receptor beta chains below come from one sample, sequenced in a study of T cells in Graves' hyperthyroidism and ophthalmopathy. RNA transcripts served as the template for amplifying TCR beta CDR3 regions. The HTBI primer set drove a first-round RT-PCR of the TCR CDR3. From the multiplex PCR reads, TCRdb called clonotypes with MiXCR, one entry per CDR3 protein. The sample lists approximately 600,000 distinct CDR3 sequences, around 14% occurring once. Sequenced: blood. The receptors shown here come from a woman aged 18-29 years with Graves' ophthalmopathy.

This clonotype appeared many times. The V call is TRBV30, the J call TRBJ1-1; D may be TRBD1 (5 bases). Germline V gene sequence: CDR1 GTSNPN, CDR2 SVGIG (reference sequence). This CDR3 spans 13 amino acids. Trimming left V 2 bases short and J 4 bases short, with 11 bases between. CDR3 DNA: TGTGCCTGGAGTTTCCAGGGTGGCACTGAAGCTTTCTTT. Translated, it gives CAWSFQGGTEAFF.

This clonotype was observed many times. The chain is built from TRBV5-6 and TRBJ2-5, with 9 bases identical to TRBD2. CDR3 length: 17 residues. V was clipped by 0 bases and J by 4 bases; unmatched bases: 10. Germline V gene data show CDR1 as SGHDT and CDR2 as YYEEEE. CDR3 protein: CASSLANPSGARETQYF. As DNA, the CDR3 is TGTGCCAGCAGCTTGGCCAACCCTAGCGGGGCCCGAGAGACCCAGTACTTC.

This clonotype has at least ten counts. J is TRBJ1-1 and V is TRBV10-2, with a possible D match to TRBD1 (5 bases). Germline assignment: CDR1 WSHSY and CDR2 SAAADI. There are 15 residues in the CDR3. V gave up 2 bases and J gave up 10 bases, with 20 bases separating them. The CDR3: CASSEMEGGTRVAFF. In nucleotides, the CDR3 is TGCGCCAGCAGTGAGATGGAGGGAGGGACCCGGGTAGCTTTCTTT.

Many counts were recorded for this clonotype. CDR3 in amino acids: CASSAGGGAGANEKLFF. Written as DNA, the CDR3 is TGTGCCAGCAGCGCCGGCGGGGGGGCGGGAGCTAATGAAAAACTGTTTTTT. The rearrangement uses TRBV7-9 and TRBJ1-4; D is perhaps TRBD1 (6 bases). V gave up 5 bases and J gave up 3 bases, with 19 bases separating them. This CDR3 has 17 residues. The germline V gene has CDR1 SEHNR and CDR2 FQNEAQ (reference sequence). Full variable domain (remainder filled in from reference TRBV7-9 and TRBJ1-4): DTGVSQNPRHKITKRGQNVTFRCDPISEHNRLYWYRQTLGQGPEFLTYFQNEAQLEKSRLLSDRFSAERPKGSFSTLEIQRTEQGDSAMYLCASSAGGGAGANEKLFFGSGTQLSVL.

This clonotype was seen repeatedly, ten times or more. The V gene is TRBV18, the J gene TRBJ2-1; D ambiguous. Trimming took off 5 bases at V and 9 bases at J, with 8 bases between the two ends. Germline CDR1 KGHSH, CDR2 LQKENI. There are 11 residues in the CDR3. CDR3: CASSDHIEQFF. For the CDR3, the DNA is TGTGCCAGCTCAGACCACATTGAGCAGTTCTTC.